Listed below are T cell receptor beta chains from one sample, sequenced in a study of blood T cell repertoires in COVID-19. Repertoires were generated with immunoSEQ multiplex PCR, while TCRdb's copy carries only in-frame clones and drops some. The table includes 300,000 or so clones, 90% detected once. Sequencing used peripheral blood. The receptors were gathered from a woman aged 30 to 39 with COVID-19, enrolled during active disease. Each CDR3 is given with its conserved first and last residue. A D gene is named only where the DNA matches it firmly. Clone size appears in some rows only: once, few, many, or a class for an expanded clone.

j_call	cdr3_length	d_call	clone_size	v_call	cdr3_aa	cdr3_nt
TRBJ1-2	13	TRBD1	-	TRBV11-2	CASSRDRGRGYTF	TGTGCCAGCAGCCGTGACAGGGGGCGCGGCTACACCTTC
TRBJ2-1	16	TRBD1	few	TRBV6-5	CASSYGGQGSYNEQFF	TGTGCCAGCAGTTACGGGGGACAGGGGTCCTACAATGAGCAGTTCTTC
TRBJ1-5	15	-	-	TRBV3-1/TRBV3-2	CASSQGDRDNQPQHF	TGTGCCAGCAGCCAAGGAGACAGAGACAATCAGCCCCAGCATTTT
TRBJ2-7	14	-	-	TRBV7-8	CASSHVESPYEQYF	TGTGCCAGCAGCCACGTCGAGTCCCCCTACGAGCAGTACTTC
TRBJ1-2	15	TRBD1	once	TRBV6-6	CASSYQDRGTDGYTF	TGTGCCAGCAGTTACCAGGACAGGGGGACGGATGGCTACACCTTC
TRBJ2-1	16	TRBD2	-	TRBV7-9	CASSLEAGAPYNEQFF	TGTGCCAGCAGCTTAGAAGCGGGAGCCCCATACAATGAGCAGTTCTTC
TRBJ2-1	15	-	-	TRBV28	CASRGLKRAYNEQFF	TGTGCCAGCAGGGGACTGAAGCGGGCCTACAATGAGCAGTTCTTC
TRBJ2-7	14	-	-	TRBV6-5	CASSYDRTSYEQYF	TGTGCCAGCAGTTACGACAGGACCTCCTACGAGCAGTACTTC
TRBJ2-1	15	TRBD2	-	TRBV19	CASSIGLAGNNEQFF	TGTGCCAGTAGTATTGGCCTAGCGGGTAACAATGAGCAGTTCTTC
TRBJ1-4	15	TRBD1	-	TRBV4-1	CASSPTGGGGEKLFF	TGCGCCAGCAGCCCCACAGGGGGAGGAGGTGAAAAACTGTTTTTT
TRBJ1-5	15	TRBD1	-	TRBV24-1	CATSPGQAGNQPQHF	TGTGCCACCAGTCCAGGACAGGCAGGCAATCAGCCCCAGCATTTT